The present entry profiles one T cell receptor (beta chain) with its context. There is no known antigen for this receptor. Qualities for individual bases were not recorded, and no much larger clone is one base off. The data are from a study of radiotherapy plus CTLA-4 blockade in lung cancer (dated by TCRdb to 2016 to 2019). About the study as a whole: Among enrolled patients, approximately 19% had an objective response and around 33% reached disease control.

Library method: the immunoSEQ multiplex PCR assay. TCRdb holds this immuneACCESS table with in-frame rearrangements only. Some clones are missing; in checked studies, unresolved V genes explain under half, and the rest has no known cause. The sample table records 80,000 or so clones; around 78% of these occur just once. Over 20% of the sample is held by the ten biggest clonotypes. The paper's findings and limits, for the study overall: After treatment with radiotherapy and ipilimumab, TCR clones that originated in tumors expanded in peripheral blood. Increased serum interferon-beta after radiation, together with early dynamic changes in blood T cell clones, were reported to be the strongest predictors of response.

The study tested focal radiation therapy combined with CTLA-4 blockade (ipilimumab) in patients with chemo-refractory metastatic non-small-cell lung cancer. This clonotype was obtained from a human donor with non-small cell lung cancer whose response to radiotherapy plus ipilimumab could not be evaluated. Some clones in this sample may be carry-over from other donors' samples. The sequences come from peripheral blood, collected from a patient treated with radiotherapy plus ipilimumab.

The DNA reads TGTGCAAGTCGCACCCGACAGGGGGCAGGGTACGAGCAGTACTTC. Its product reads: CASRTRQGAGYEQYF. The chain joins TRBV12-2 to TRBJ2-7; whether TRBD1, the table's D call, matches the DNA was not checked. TRBV12-2 is a pseudogene locus. Its CDR3 holds 15 amino acids, cysteine through phenylalanine. The read is trimmed to its CDR3 DNA, 45 bases read in frame from base 1.